This TCR beta chain is drawn from a study of cytomegalovirus exposure and HLA in healthy donors. Concerning this clone itself: Its antigen is not identified. Different DNA sequences within this sample yield the same CDR3.

PCR was performed using 60 Vbeta and 13 Jbeta primers. The table came from immunoSEQ multiplex PCR; TCRdb's copy has only in-frame clones and leaves some out. The repertoire holds 150,000 to 180,000 clones, with approximately 74% as singletons. Trimming cost V 0 bases and J 0 bases, with 5 bases left between them. CDR3 size: 14 residues. Germline-derived CDR1 and CDR2 are SEHNR and FQNEAQ (reference sequence). The study, taken as a whole, reports: With further analysis later on, most CMV-associated TCR beta chains appeared HLA-restricted. TCR beta chain V- and J-gene trimming was linked, in a later analysis, to a missense variant in DCLRE1C. HLA alleles showed associations with 15,000 to 20,000 TCR beta sequences in a later analysis, at a 0.05 false discovery rate. CMV serostatus was the only recorded immune exposure for donors.

The specimen sequenced was PBMCs. The sequence was collected from a man aged 18-30 years in good health and CMV-seronegative. This sequence joins TRBV7-9 and TRBJ1-2; D unclear. The CDR3: CASSLAAANYGYTF. DNA of the CDR3: TGTGCCAGCAGCTTAGCGGCTGCTAACTATGGCTACACCTTC.